What follows is one T cell receptor (beta chain) and its context. Its antigen is not known. V dropped 3 bases and J dropped 4; count of bases not matched to a gene: 7. Looked up from germline, CDR1 is LGHDT and CDR2 is YNNKEL (reference sequence). The CDR3 totals 17 residues. This sample is part of a study of early T cells in non-severe SARS-CoV-2 infection. Looking at the study overall: Unsorted whole blood bulk RNA was sequenced, with unpaired chains.

General observations from the study: VDJdb matching favored anti-spike CD8 responses, missing private and CD4 specificities.

Molecules of cDNA were individually given unique molecular identifiers that were attached to them. TCRdb recomputed calls from the 5' RACE reads with MiXCR, one row per CDR3 protein. The sample contains approximately 45,000 distinct CDR3 sequences, 6.1% of which appear only once. Sequencing was done on a sample of whole blood. The receptor comes from an adult who was a healthcare worker with PCR-confirmed SARS-CoV-2 infection or an uninfected control (not recorded which). This rearrangement joins TRBV3-1 to TRBJ2-2, with 11 bases fitting TRBD2. CDR3 DNA sequence: TGTGCCAGCAGCCAGACTCTAGCGGGGGGTCCCACCGGGGAGCTGTTTTTT. Protein: CASSQTLAGGPTGELFF.